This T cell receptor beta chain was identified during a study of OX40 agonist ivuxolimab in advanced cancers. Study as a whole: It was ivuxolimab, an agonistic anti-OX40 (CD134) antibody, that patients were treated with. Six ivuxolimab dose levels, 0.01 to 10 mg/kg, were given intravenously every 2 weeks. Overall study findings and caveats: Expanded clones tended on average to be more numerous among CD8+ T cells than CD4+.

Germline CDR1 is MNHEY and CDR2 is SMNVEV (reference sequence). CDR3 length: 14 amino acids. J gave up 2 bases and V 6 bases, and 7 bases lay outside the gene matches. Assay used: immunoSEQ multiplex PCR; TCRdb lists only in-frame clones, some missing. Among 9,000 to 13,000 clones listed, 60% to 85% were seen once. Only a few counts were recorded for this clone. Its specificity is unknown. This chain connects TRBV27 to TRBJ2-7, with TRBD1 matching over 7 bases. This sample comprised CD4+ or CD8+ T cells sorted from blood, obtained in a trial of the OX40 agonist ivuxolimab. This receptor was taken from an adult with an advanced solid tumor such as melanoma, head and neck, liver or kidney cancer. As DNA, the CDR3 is TGTGCCAGCAGACAGGGTCAGGGGGCCTACGAGCAGTACTTC. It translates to CASRQGQGAYEQYF.